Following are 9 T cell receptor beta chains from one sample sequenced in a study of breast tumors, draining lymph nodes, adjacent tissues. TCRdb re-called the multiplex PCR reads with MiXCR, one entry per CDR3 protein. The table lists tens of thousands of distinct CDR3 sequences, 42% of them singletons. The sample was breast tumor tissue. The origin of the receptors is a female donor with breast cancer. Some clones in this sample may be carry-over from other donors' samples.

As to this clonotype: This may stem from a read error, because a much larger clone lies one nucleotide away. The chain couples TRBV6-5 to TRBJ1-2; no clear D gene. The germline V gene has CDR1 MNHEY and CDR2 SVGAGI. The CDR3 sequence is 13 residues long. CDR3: CASSFTNVGGHTF. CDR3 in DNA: TGTGCCAGCAGCTTTACGAATGTTGGTGGCCACACCTTC.

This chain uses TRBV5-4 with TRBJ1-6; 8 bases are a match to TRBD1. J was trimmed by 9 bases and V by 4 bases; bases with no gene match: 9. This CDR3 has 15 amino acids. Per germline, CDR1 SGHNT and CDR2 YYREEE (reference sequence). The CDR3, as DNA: TGTGCCAGCAGCGACCGCCGGGACAGGACTTCACCCCTCCACTTT. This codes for CASSDRRDRTSPLHF.

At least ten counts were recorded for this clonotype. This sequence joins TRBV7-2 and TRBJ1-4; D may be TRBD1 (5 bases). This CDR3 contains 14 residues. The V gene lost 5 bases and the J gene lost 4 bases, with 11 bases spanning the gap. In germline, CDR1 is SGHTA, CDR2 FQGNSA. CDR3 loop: CASSRRQSNEKLFF. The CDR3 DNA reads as TGTGCCAGCAGCAGACGACAGAGTAATGAAAAACTGTTTTTT. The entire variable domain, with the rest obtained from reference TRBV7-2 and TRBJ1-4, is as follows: GAGVSQSPSNKVTEKGKDVELRCDPISGHTALYWYRQSLGQGLEFLIYFQGNSAPDKSGLPSDRFSAERTGGSVSTLTIQRTQQEDSAVYLCASSRRQSNEKLFFGSGTQLSVL.

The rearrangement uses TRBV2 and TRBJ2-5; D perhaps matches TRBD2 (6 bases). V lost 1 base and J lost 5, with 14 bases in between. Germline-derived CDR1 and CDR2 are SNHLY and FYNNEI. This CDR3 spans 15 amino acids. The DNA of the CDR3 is TGTGCCAGCAGTGAAGGACAAGAGGAGGGGGAGACCCAGTACTTC. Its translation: CASSEGQEEGETQYF. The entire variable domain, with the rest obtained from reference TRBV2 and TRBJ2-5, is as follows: EPEVTQTPSHQVTQMGQEVILRCVPISNHLYFYWYRQILGQKVEFLVSFYNNEISEKSEIFDDQFSVERPDGSNFTLKIRSTKLEDSAMYFCASSEGQEEGETQYFGPGTRLLVL.

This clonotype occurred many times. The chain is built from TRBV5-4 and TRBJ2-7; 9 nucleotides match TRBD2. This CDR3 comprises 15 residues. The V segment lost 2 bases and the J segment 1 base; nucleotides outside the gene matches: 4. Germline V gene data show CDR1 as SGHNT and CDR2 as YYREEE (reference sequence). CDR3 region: CASSLSLAGSYEQYF. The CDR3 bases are TGTGCCAGCAGCTTAAGTCTAGCGGGGTCCTACGAGCAGTACTTC.

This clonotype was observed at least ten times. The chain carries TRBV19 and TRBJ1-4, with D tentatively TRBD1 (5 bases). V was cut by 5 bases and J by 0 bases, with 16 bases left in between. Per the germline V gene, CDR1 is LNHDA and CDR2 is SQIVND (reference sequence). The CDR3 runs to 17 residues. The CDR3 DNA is TGTGCCAGTAGTCCCACCCGAGGGGCTGCAACTAATGAAAAACTGTTTTTT. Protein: CASSPTRGAATNEKLFF. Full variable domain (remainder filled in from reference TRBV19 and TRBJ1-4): DGGITQSPKYLFRKEGQNVTLSCEQNLNHDAMYWYRQDPGQGLRLIYYSQIVNDFQKGDIAEGYSVSREKKESFPLTVTSAQKNPTAFYLCASSPTRGAATNEKLFFGSGTQLSVL.

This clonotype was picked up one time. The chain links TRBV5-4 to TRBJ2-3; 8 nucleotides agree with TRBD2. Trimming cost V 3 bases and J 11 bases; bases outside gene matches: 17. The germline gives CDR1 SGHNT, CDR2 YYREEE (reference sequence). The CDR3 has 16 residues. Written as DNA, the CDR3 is TGTGCCAGCAGCTACCGCAGCGGGAGTGGATTGGATGAGCAGTATTTT. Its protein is CASSYRSGSGLDEQYF.

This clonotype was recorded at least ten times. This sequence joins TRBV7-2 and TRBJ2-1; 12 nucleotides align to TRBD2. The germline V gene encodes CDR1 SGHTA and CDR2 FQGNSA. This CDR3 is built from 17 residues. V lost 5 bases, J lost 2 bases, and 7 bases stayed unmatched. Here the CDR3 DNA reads TGTGCCAGCAGCGCCCATCTAGCGGGAGGGACCTACAATGAGCAGTTCTTC. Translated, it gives CASSAHLAGGTYNEQFF.

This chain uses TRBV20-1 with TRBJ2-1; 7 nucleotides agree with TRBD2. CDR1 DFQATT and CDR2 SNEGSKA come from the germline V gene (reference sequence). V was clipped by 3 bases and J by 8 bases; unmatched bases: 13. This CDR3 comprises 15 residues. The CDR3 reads CSASSSELAHDEQFF. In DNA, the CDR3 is TGCAGTGCTAGTAGTTCGGAACTAGCGCACGATGAGCAGTTCTTC.